Below are 24 T cell receptor beta chains sequenced from a single sample in a study of CD8 T cells in Susac syndrome. Reverse transcription of about 0.5 to 1 ug RNA used random hexamers. MiXCR was run by TCRdb on the immunoSEQ multiplex PCR reads, yielding one entry per CDR3 protein. The sample holds approximately 190,000 distinct CDR3 sequences, approximately 95% seen once. The specimen sequenced was CD8+ T cells from PBMCs. The source is a human donor with Susac syndrome.

V and J are TRBV7-8 and TRBJ2-1, with TRBD2 identical over 9 bases. The ends lost 5 bases at V and 2 bases at J; junction bases unmatched: 10. This CDR3 contains 17 residues. Per the germline V gene, CDR1 is SGHVS and CDR2 is FQNEAQ. The CDR3 region is CASSTKSSGTPYNEQFF. In DNA, the CDR3 is TGTGCCAGCAGCACAAAGTCTAGCGGGACCCCCTACAATGAGCAGTTCTTC.

The chain is built from TRBV5-1 and TRBJ1-2, with TRBD1 as a possible D gene (5 bases). This CDR3 is built from 16 residues. Germline CDR1 SGHRS, CDR2 YFSETQ. Deletions cut 6 bases from V and 8 bases from J, with 26 bases between. This CDR3 reads CASTKDPTGNVGGYTF. The CDR3 DNA reads TGCGCCAGCACTAAAGACCCAACAGGAAATGTCGGGGGCTACACCTTC. The variable domain in full, completed from reference TRBV5-1 and TRBJ1-2, reads KAGVTQTPRYLIKTRGQQVTLSCSPISGHRSVSWYQQTPGQGLQFLFEYFSETQRNKGNFPGRFSGRQFSNSRSEMNVSTLELGDSALYLCASTKDPTGNVGGYTFGSGTRLTVV.

This chain joins TRBV7-8 and TRBJ2-7; 7 nucleotides align to TRBD1. The CDR3 length is 14 residues. Trimming took 4 bases from V and 5 from J; bases not matched to a gene: 8. Per the germline V gene, CDR1 is SGHVS and CDR2 is FQNEAQ. The CDR3 region is CASSSTGSIDEQYF. The CDR3 nucleotides are TGTGCCAGCAGCTCGACAGGGAGTATCGACGAGCAGTACTTC.

The rearrangement links TRBV5-1 to TRBJ2-7; D is possibly TRBD2 (5 bases). Deletions cut 2 bases from V and 7 bases from J, with 16 bases between. The CDR3 totals 14 residues. The germline CDR1 and CDR2 sequences are SGHRS and YFSETQ. The CDR3 here is CASSFSGASGEQYF. CDR3 DNA sequence: TGCGCCAGCAGCTTCTCAGGCGCCTCGGGGGAGCAGTACTTC. Looking up the rest from reference TRBV5-1 and TRBJ2-7 gives the full variable domain: KAGVTQTPRYLIKTRGQQVTLSCSPISGHRSVSWYQQTPGQGLQFLFEYFSETQRNKGNFPGRFSGRQFSNSRSEMNVSTLELGDSALYLCASSFSGASGEQYFGPGTRLTVT.

This clonotype was seen a single time. V gene TRBV7-9 combines with J gene TRBJ2-7, with a weak D call TRBD2 (6 bases). The CDR3 contains 15 residues. Germline values: CDR1 SEHNR, CDR2 FQNEAQ (reference sequence). The V end was cut by 8 bases, the J end by 2 bases, with 19 bases between. The CDR3 bases are TGTGCCAGCCTGGGGGAGGTACACGGGGCCTACGAGCAGTACTTC. It is translated as CASLGEVHGAYEQYF.

The chain couples TRBV5-1 to TRBJ2-1, with D maybe TRBD2 (5 bases). CDR3 length equals 15 residues. Germline V gene data show CDR1 as SGHRS and CDR2 as YFSETQ. V gave up 3 bases and J gave up 6 bases, with 16 bases separating them. The CDR3 loop is CASSSEVRVSNEQFF. CDR3 nucleotides: TGCGCCAGCAGCTCGGAGGTAAGAGTGTCCAATGAGCAGTTCTTC.

The chain couples TRBV20-1 to TRBJ2-5, with D possibly TRBD2 on 6 matching bases. CDR1 is DFQATT and CDR2 is SNEGSKA in the germline V gene (reference sequence). V was shortened by 4 bases and J by 6 bases, with 15 bases between the two germline ends. The CDR3 has 13 residues. The CDR3 sequence is CSATGPEGKTQYF. CDR3 in DNA: TGCAGTGCTACGGGACCGGAGGGAAAGACCCAGTACTTC.

Points on this clonotype: One end of the junction does not line up with germline, which may come from a read error. The chain links TRBV30 to TRBJ1-4; D uncertain. The length of the CDR3 is 12 residues. The germline CDR1 and CDR2 sequences are GTSNPN and SVGIG (reference sequence). CDR3 region: CAWSVFNEILFF. The CDR3 DNA reads TGTGCCTGGAGTGTCTTTAATGAAATACTGTTTTTT.

The CDR3 DNA sequence: TGTGCCAGCAACACACCCTACGAGCAGTACTTC. This encodes CASNTPYEQYF. The chain carries TRBV6-5 and TRBJ2-7; no definite D call. With 7 bases removed from V and 2 bases from J, the gap between germline ends came to 6 bases. The CDR3 totals 11 residues. Germline V gene lookup returns CDR1 MNHEY and CDR2 SVGAGI.

This clonotype has more than one count but fewer than ten. This sequence joins TRBV5-1 and TRBJ2-3; 8 nucleotides line up with TRBD2. The germline V gene encodes CDR1 SGHRS and CDR2 YFSETQ. V shed 4 bases and J 4 bases; nucleotides not matched to a gene: 8. The CDR3 is 15 residues long. The CDR3 DNA is TGCGCCAGCAGCCGTCCAGGACTAGCTTCAGATACGCAGTATTTT. Protein product: CASSRPGLASDTQYF.

This chain connects TRBV29-1 to TRBJ1-1; D remains unclear. Trimming cost V 1 base and J 11 bases, with 11 bases left between them. CDR3 length equals 11 residues. The V gene's germline CDR1 is SQVTM and CDR2 ANQGSEA. The CDR3 protein is CSVEVRGWAFF. For the CDR3, the DNA is TGCAGCGTTGAAGTAAGAGGATGGGCTTTCTTT.

The chain joins TRBV23-1 to TRBJ1-2, with D unclear. TRBV23-1 qualifies as an ORF whose function is uncertain. Trimming shortened V by 8 bases and J by 3 bases, and 4 bases separated the two germline ends. The CDR3 runs 10 residues. For the CDR3, the DNA is TGCGCCAGCTCCTACTATGGCTACACCTTC. Translation gives CASSYYGYTF.

The chain links TRBV7-9 to TRBJ2-1; D might be TRBD2 (5 bases). This CDR3 has 13 residues. Trimming left V 6 bases short and J 8 bases short, with 14 bases between. The germline V gene has CDR1 SEHNR and CDR2 FQNEAQ (reference sequence). The CDR3 region is CASRLRVGDEQFF. The CDR3, as DNA: TGTGCCAGCAGGCTTCGGGTCGGGGATGAGCAGTTCTTC.

The rearrangement links TRBV19 to TRBJ2-2; the D is unclear. V lost 4 bases, J lost 6 bases, and 18 bases lay in between. CDR1 LNHDA and CDR2 SQIVND come from the germline V gene (reference sequence). The CDR3 spans 16 residues. CDR3 region: CASSTDITWTAGELFF. The DNA for the CDR3 is TGTGCCAGTAGTACCGACATAACCTGGACGGCCGGGGAGCTGTTTTTT.

This clonotype was seen just once. The V gene is TRBV9, the J gene TRBJ2-7, with 11 bases lining up with TRBD1. V was clipped by 5 bases and J by 6 bases; unmatched bases: 7. This CDR3 is built from 14 residues. CDR1 is SGDLS and CDR2 is YYNGEE in the germline V gene. This CDR3 is CASSHTGTGGEQYF. CDR3 DNA sequence: TGTGCCAGCAGTCATACCGGGACAGGGGGCGAGCAGTACTTC.

V gene TRBV5-4 combines with J gene TRBJ2-1; TRBD2 matches 12 bases. The CDR3 runs 12 residues. V lost 3 bases and J lost 14; bases outside the gene matches: 3. Germline V gives CDR1 SGHNT, CDR2 YYREEE (reference sequence). The chain's CDR3 is CASSSRLAGEFF. The CDR3 coding sequence is TGTGCCAGCAGCTCACGACTAGCGGGAGAGTTCTTC.

The DNA of the CDR3 is TGTGCAAGTCGCTCAAGTAGCGGGAAGGGTTCAGAGCAGTTCTTC. Translating it yields CASRSSSGKGSEQFF. This rearrangement joins TRBV12-2 to TRBJ2-1; the listed D gene, TRBD2, was not tested against the DNA. TRBV12-2 is reported as a pseudogene. The CDR3 is made up of 15 amino acids.

The chain links TRBV15 to TRBJ2-1, with 8 bases aligning to TRBD1. The CDR3 is made up of 13 amino acids. Germline CDR1 LNHNV, CDR2 YYDKDF (reference sequence). With 3 bases clipped from V and 6 bases from J, the junction kept 1 base outside the gene matches. Here the CDR3 reads CATSRTGVNEQFF. The CDR3 bases are TGTGCCACCAGCAGGACAGGGGTCAATGAGCAGTTCTTC. Supplemented by reference TRBV15 and TRBJ2-1, the full variable domain reads DAMVIQNPRYQVTQFGKPVTLSCSQTLNHNVMYWYQQKSSQAPKLLFHYYDKDFNNEADTPDNFQSRRPNTSFCFLDIRSPGLGDTAMYLCATSRTGVNEQFFGPGTRLTVL.

The chain employs TRBV6-1 and TRBJ1-4; D not resolved. From germline, CDR1 is MNHNS and CDR2 SASEGT. V was clipped by 1 base and J by 6 bases, with 12 bases between them. The CDR3 runs 15 residues. CDR3 residues: CASSEGNQVYEKLFF. The CDR3 DNA sequence: TGTGCCAGCAGTGAAGGCAATCAAGTTTATGAAAAACTGTTTTTT.

CDR3 bases: TGCGCCAGCAGCCAGGTTGGTAGCGGGACTAGCAATGAGCAGTTCTTC. It translates to CASSQVGSGTSNEQFF. This chain joins TRBV4-1 and TRBJ2-1; 8 bases fit TRBD2. Germline V lookup: CDR1 MGHRA, CDR2 YSYEKL. The CDR3 totals 16 residues. V lost 3 bases and J lost 6; bases outside the gene matches: 10.

The rearrangement uses TRBV27 and TRBJ2-7; D is undetermined. Between the trimmed V and J ends, which lost 1 base and 1 base, there was a span of 2 bases. Germline lookup yields CDR1 MNHEY and CDR2 SMNVEV (reference sequence). The length of the CDR3 is 12 residues. DNA of the CDR3: TGTGCCAGCAGTTTATGGTCCTACGAGCAGTACTTC. It yields the protein CASSLWSYEQYF.

The CDR3 is CASSPPGVGFF. Here the CDR3 DNA reads TGTGCCAGCAGCCCGCCGGGCGTCGGGTTCTTC. V is TRBV11-2 and J is TRBJ2-1, with D uncertain. Germline loops: CDR1 SGHAT, CDR2 FQNNGV. The V gene lost 5 bases and the J gene lost 15 bases, with 14 bases spanning the gap. The CDR3 loop spans 11 amino acids. Drawing the rest from reference TRBV11-2 and TRBJ2-1, the complete variable domain is EAGVAQSPRYKIIEKRQSVAFWCNPISGHATLYWYQQILGQGPKLLIQFQNNGVVDDSQLPKDRFSAERLKGVDSTLKIQPAKLEDSAVYLCASSPPGVGFFGPGTRLTVL.

The chain combines TRBV4-1 with TRBJ2-5; D unresolved. The CDR3 loop spans 14 amino acids. The germline V gene has CDR1 MGHRA and CDR2 YSYEKL. Between the trimmed V and J ends, which lost 1 base and 4 bases, there was a span of 10 bases. The CDR3 DNA reads TGCGCCAGCAGCCAAGTAGCTCCTCCAGAGACCCAGTACTTC. It is translated as CASSQVAPPETQYF.

The chain recombines TRBV12-3 or TRBV12-4 with TRBJ2-2; 7 bases are shared with TRBD1. This CDR3 has 16 residues. After removal of 5 bases from V and 2 bases from J, the junction contained 8 bases not matched to a gene. For the CDR3, the DNA is TGTGCCAGCAGTCCTCTGGACAGGCCTAACACCGGGGAGCTGTTTTTT. The encoded protein is CASSPLDRPNTGELFF.